Listed here are 21 T cell receptor beta chains from one sample, sequenced in a study of CD8 T cells in ankylosing spondylitis. TCRdb used MiXCR to reprocess the 5' RACE reads, holding one entry per CDR3 protein. In the table there are 200,000 or so distinct CDR3 sequences, around 13% of which are singletons. The source material was blood, either unsorted or a sorted T cell fraction (not recorded which). The origin of the receptors is a female donor with ankylosing spondylitis or in good health (not recorded which).

The chain uses TRBV28 and TRBJ2-7; TRBD1 matches at 7 bases. With 3 bases clipped from V and 6 bases from J, the junction kept 5 bases outside the gene matches. Germline V lookup: CDR1 MDHEN, CDR2 SYDVKM. The CDR3 runs 13 residues. DNA for the CDR3: TGTGCCAGCAGTTTCCTGACAGGGCCCGAGCAGTACTTC. Amino acids: CASSFLTGPEQYF.

This clonotype was seen at least ten times. The chain has TRBV2 and TRBJ2-3; 12 nucleotides agree with TRBD2. CDR1 is SNHLY and CDR2 is FYNNEI in the germline V gene. The CDR3 covers 15 residues. Trimming cost V 11 bases and J 6 bases; bases outside gene matches: 12. CDR3 DNA: TGTGCCGGTATTGGACTAGCGGGGTTAGGGGATACGCAGTATTTT. It translates to CAGIGLAGLGDTQYF. Full variable domain (missing parts from reference TRBV2 and TRBJ2-3): EPEVTQTPSHQVTQMGQEVILRCVPISNHLYFYWYRQILGQKVEFLVSFYNNEISEKSEIFDDQFSVERPDGSNFTLKIRSTKLEDSAMYFCAGIGLAGLGDTQYFGPGTRLTVL.

J is TRBJ2-7 and V is TRBV29-1; D gene unclear. The CDR3 runs to 13 residues. CDR1 is SQVTM, CDR2 ANQGSEA, per germline. V was pared by 0 bases and J by 3 bases, with 9 bases between. The CDR3 nucleotides are TGCAGCGTTGAAGATCTTGTTAGCTACGAGCAGTACTTC. This codes for CSVEDLVSYEQYF.

This clonotype was detected ten times or more. Compared with germline, one end of the junction differs, possibly owing to a read error. This chain uses TRBV3-1 with TRBJ2-1, with 10 bases matching TRBD2. Germline lookup yields CDR1 LGHDT and CDR2 YNNKEL (reference sequence). CDR3 size: 14 residues. The CDR3 protein is CASSLAGAYNEQFF. CDR3 coding DNA: TGTGCTAGCAGCCTAGCGGGAGCCTACAATGAGCAGTTCTTC.

This clonotype was seen a few times. The chain joins TRBV25-1 to TRBJ2-7; 9 nucleotides line up with TRBD1. The V gene end was trimmed by 10 bases and the J gene end by 0 bases; junction bases not matched to a gene: 7. The CDR3 runs to 14 residues. Germline CDR1 MGHDK, CDR2 SYGVNS. Written as DNA, the CDR3 is TGTGCCACCTCGGGACAGGGCCCCTCCTACGAGCAGTACTTC. This gives the protein CATSGQGPSYEQYF.

This chain uses TRBV19 with TRBJ2-2, with D uncertain. Looked up from germline, CDR1 is LNHDA and CDR2 is SQIVND (reference sequence). V was cut by 7 bases and J by 2 bases, with 8 bases left in between. The CDR3 totals 13 residues. CDR3 in DNA: TGTGCCAGTAATGGCAGAAACACCGGGGAGCTGTTTTTT. Protein product: CASNGRNTGELFF.

This clonotype was picked up many times. The chain couples TRBV12-3 or TRBV12-4 to TRBJ2-3; D might be TRBD2 (5 bases). Trimming stripped 3 bases from V and 4 bases from J, with 11 bases between. The length of the CDR3 is 14 residues. The CDR3 spells CASSFSGVPDTQYF. The CDR3 DNA reads TGTGCCAGCAGTTTTTCCGGGGTCCCAGATACGCAGTATTTT.

This clonotype was counted a few times. The gene calls are TRBV11-1 and TRBJ2-7, with 9 bases identical to TRBD1. From germline, CDR1 is SGHAT and CDR2 FQDESV (reference sequence). The CDR3 has 20 amino acids. V lost 4 bases to trimming and J lost 2 bases; unmatched junction nucleotides: 21. The CDR3 spells CASSSDGPGTGFGGPYEQYF. The CDR3 region has the DNA TGTGCCAGCAGCTCGGACGGTCCCGGGACAGGGTTCGGGGGGCCCTACGAGCAGTACTTC.

The chain uses TRBV3-1 and TRBJ1-2; D is ambiguous. CDR1 is LGHDT and CDR2 is YNNKEL in the germline V gene (reference sequence). V lost 0 bases to trimming and J lost 9 bases, with 11 bases between them. CDR3 length: 13 residues. DNA for the CDR3: TGTGCCAGCAGCCAAGACAGGAGTAGTCGCTACACCTTC. This sequence encodes CASSQDRSSRYTF.

This clonotype has at least ten counts. CDR3 sequence: CASSVASWGNEQFF. The CDR3 region has the DNA TGTGCCAGCAGCGTAGCCTCCTGGGGCAATGAGCAGTTCTTC. The rearrangement links TRBV9 to TRBJ2-1; D is unclear. The CDR3 is made up of 14 amino acids. Trimming shortened V by 0 bases and J by 6 bases, and 10 bases separated the two germline ends. CDR1 is SGDLS, CDR2 YYNGEE, per germline. Looking up the rest from reference TRBV9 and TRBJ2-1 gives the full variable domain: DSGVTQTPKHLITATGQRVTLRCSPRSGDLSVYWYQQSLDQGLQFLIQYYNGEERAKGNILERFSAQQFPDLHSELNLSSLELGDSALYFCASSVASWGNEQFFGPGTRLTVL.

The V and J genes are TRBV12-3 or TRBV12-4 and TRBJ2-1; D call uncertain. Trimming took 8 bases from V and 5 from J, leaving 16 bases between them. The CDR3 is 14 residues long. CDR3 sequence (DNA): TGTGCCAGCGGGGTGGCCCAGATCGACAATGAGCAGTTCTTC. This codes for CASGVAQIDNEQFF.

This clonotype was recorded at least ten times. The chain is built from TRBV29-1 and TRBJ2-1, with D unclear. Germline CDR1 and CDR2: SQVTM and ANQGSEA. V lost 4 bases and J 10 bases, leaving 11 bases between the germline ends. The CDR3 length is 11 residues. CDR3 coding DNA: TGCAGCGTTGCTTTTCTGTGGGAGCAGTTCTTC. It translates to CSVAFLWEQFF.

This chain joins TRBV6-1 and TRBJ2-2; no clear D. Germline CDR1 is MNHNS and CDR2 is SASEGT. The CDR3 consists of 14 residues. Trimming took off 6 bases at V and 2 bases at J, with 10 bases between the two ends. This CDR3 is CASSERLNTGELFF. Written as DNA, the CDR3 is TGTGCCAGCAGCGAACGACTCAACACCGGGGAGCTGTTTTTT.

The chain joins TRBV29-1 to TRBJ2-7; D uncertain. V gave up 7 bases and J gave up 0 bases, with 16 bases separating them. Germline lookup yields CDR1 SQVTM and CDR2 ANQGSEA. The CDR3 is 14 amino acids. CDR3 sequence (DNA): TGCAGCGCCGTCGGCTCAGCAAGCTCCTACGAGCAGTACTTC. Protein product: CSAVGSASSYEQYF.

The sample holds a few counts of this clonotype. The rearrangement joins TRBV7-9 to TRBJ2-6; no definite D call. V shed 1 base and J shed 0 bases, with 4 bases lying between them. The CDR3 contains 15 residues. Germline CDR1 is SEHNR and CDR2 is FQNEAQ (reference sequence). The CDR3 nucleotides are TGTGCCAGCAGCTTAGAACGCTCTGGGGCCAACGTCCTGACTTTC. Its translation: CASSLERSGANVLTF. The variable domain in full, completed from reference TRBV7-9 and TRBJ2-6, reads DTGVSQNPRHKITKRGQNVTFRCDPISEHNRLYWYRQTLGQGPEFLTYFQNEAQLEKSRLLSDRFSAERPKGSFSTLEIQRTEQGDSAMYLCASSLERSGANVLTFGAGSRLTVL.

This clonotype was seen a few times. The rearrangement joins TRBV3-1 to TRBJ2-3, with D tentatively TRBD2 (6 bases). V was cut by 0 bases and J by 10 bases, with 14 bases left in between. Germline V gene lookup returns CDR1 LGHDT and CDR2 YNNKEL (reference sequence). This CDR3 contains 14 residues. Here the CDR3 reads CASSQDEAEGPQYF. Here the CDR3 DNA reads TGTGCCAGCAGCCAAGACGAGGCGGAGGGTCCGCAGTATTTT.

The chain recombines TRBV6-6 with TRBJ1-2; tentative D call: TRBD1 (6 bases). The CDR3 has 11 residues. Trimming took 6 bases from V and 8 from J, leaving 10 bases between them. CDR1 is MNHNY and CDR2 is SVGAGI in the germline V gene (reference sequence). CDR3 nucleotide sequence: TGTGCCAGCAGAAACAGGGTCGGCTACACCTTC. It codes for CASRNRVGYTF.

V usage is TRBV11-2 and J usage is TRBJ2-5; maybe TRBD2 (6 bases). CDR1 SGHAT and CDR2 FQNNGV come from the germline V gene. With 5 bases removed from V and 3 bases from J, the gap between germline ends came to 19 bases. The CDR3 covers 16 residues. CDR3 DNA: TGTGCCAGCAGCATTAGCGGACGGGGTGCCAAAGAGACCCAGTACTTC. It codes for CASSISGRGAKETQYF. Full variable domain (missing parts from reference TRBV11-2 and TRBJ2-5): EAGVAQSPRYKIIEKRQSVAFWCNPISGHATLYWYQQILGQGPKLLIQFQNNGVVDDSQLPKDRFSAERLKGVDSTLKIQPAKLEDSAVYLCASSISGRGAKETQYFGPGTRLLVL.

This clonotype appeared once. This rearrangement joins TRBV3-1 to TRBJ2-7; tentative D call: TRBD2 (6 bases). Germline values: CDR1 LGHDT, CDR2 YNNKEL (reference sequence). V lost 4 bases and J 5 bases, leaving 9 bases between the germline ends. The CDR3 totals 12 residues. The DNA for the CDR3 is TGTGCCAGCAGCCGCCCGGGAGACGAGCAGTACTTC. Translated: CASSRPGDEQYF.

There are many counts of this clonotype. The rearrangement uses TRBV29-1 and TRBJ1-1, with D possibly TRBD1 on 5 matching bases. The CDR3 sequence is 10 residues long. V was trimmed by 7 bases and J by 5 bases, leaving 8 bases between them. Germline CDR1 reads SQVTM; CDR2 reads ANQGSEA. The CDR3 region is CSDDSTEAFF. CDR3 nucleotides: TGCAGCGACGACAGTACTGAAGCTTTCTTT.

This chain links TRBV7-2 with TRBJ2-5; 7 nucleotides match TRBD1. CDR1 is SGHTA, CDR2 FQGNSA, per germline. J gave up 5 bases and V 4 bases, and 7 bases lay outside the gene matches. The CDR3 length is 14 residues. This chain's CDR3 is CASSSQGVGETQYF. CDR3 DNA sequence: TGTGCCAGCAGCTCCCAGGGGGTCGGCGAGACCCAGTACTTC.